Listed here are 2 T cell receptor beta chains from one sample, sequenced in a study of shared clonotypes between healthy human individuals. Only in-frame clones appear in the TCRdb table, and some are missing; sequencing was by immunoSEQ multiplex PCR. The sample includes approximately 500,000 clones, around 96% seen only once; the top ten take roughly 0.06%. Sequencing input: naive CD4+ T cells sorted from blood. Subset described: CD45RA+ positively selected. All receptors derive from a woman in her thirties in good health.

This clone came up once. The sample carries other DNA sequences with the same CDR3. The chain recombines TRBV30 with TRBJ2-5; 7 bases are shared with TRBD1. Germline trimming cut 1 base from V and 2 bases from J; bases unmatched to any gene: 1. CDR3 size: 13 residues. Per the germline V gene, CDR1 is GTSNPN and CDR2 is SVGIG (reference sequence). The CDR3 loop is CAWSGTGQETQYF. DNA for the CDR3: TGTGCCTGGAGTGGGACAGGACAAGAGACCCAGTACTTC.

The rearrangement joins TRBV5-4 to TRBJ2-7; 9 bases align to TRBD2. The V and J ends lost 1 base and 12 bases, in that order; junction bases with no gene match: 11. CDR1 and CDR2 from the germline V gene are SGHNT and YYREEE (reference sequence). This CDR3 is 14 amino acids long. The CDR3 DNA sequence: TGTGCCAGCAGCTTGTCCGGGACTAGCCCCCCGTGGTACTTC. It yields the protein CASSLSGTSPPWYF.